Listed below are T cell receptor beta chains from one sample, sequenced in a study of a mutant IDH1 vaccine in newly diagnosed glioma. Data came from immunoSEQ multiplex PCR; TCRdb stores just in-frame clones and leaves some out. The repertoire holds about 92,000 clones, around 82% seen once, with approximately 8% in the top ten. Sequencing was performed on PBMCs, taken from a glioma patient treated with radiotherapy, temozolomide or both. The receptors stem from a woman aged 50 to 60 with glioma. Both conserved end residues are part of each CDR3. Each record gives: clone size, D gene, J gene, V gene, CDR3 protein, CDR3 DNA. A D gene is named only where the DNA matches it firmly. Part of the rows lack a size; the others show once, few, many or a class for expanded clones.

size: -
D: -
J: TRBJ2-3
V: TRBV19
CDR3: CASSKRMGSTDTQYF
DNA: TGTGCCAGTAGTAAGAGGATGGGTTCCACAGATACGCAGTATTTT

size: -
D: -
J: TRBJ1-3
V: TRBV7-2
CDR3: CASSLEGRSGNTIYF
DNA: TGTGCCAGCAGCTTAGAAGGACGCTCTGGAAACACCATATATTTT

size: -
D: -
J: TRBJ2-3
V: TRBV7-9
CDR3: CASLRTGRTDTQYF
DNA: TGTGCCAGCTTGAGAACCGGTCGAACAGATACGCAGTATTTT

size: -
D: -
J: TRBJ2-7
V: TRBV7-6
CDR3: CASSLGSGYEQYF
DNA: TGTGCCAGCAGCTTAGGATCAGGGTACGAGCAGTACTTC

size: -
D: -
J: TRBJ1-1
V: TRBV7-8
CDR3: CASSRRNTEAFF
DNA: TGTGCCAGCAGCCGTAGGAACACTGAAGCTTTCTTT

size: few
D: -
J: TRBJ2-2
V: TRBV7-9
CDR3: CASSLEVAEELFF
DNA: TGTGCCAGCAGCTTAGAGGTGGCGGAGGAGCTGTTTTTT

size: once
D: -
J: TRBJ1-4
V: TRBV6-5
CDR3: CASSYSGGKNEKLFF
DNA: TGTGCCAGCAGTTACTCGGGGGGGAAGAATGAAAAACTGTTTTTT

size: -
D: TRBD1
J: TRBJ2-7
V: TRBV2
CDR3: CASWRDRGIEQYF
DNA: TGTGCCAGCTGGCGGGACAGGGGAATCGAGCAGTACTTC

size: -
D: -
J: TRBJ1-4
V: TRBV9
CDR3: CASSPLGSTNEKLFF
DNA: TGTGCCAGCAGCCCTCTCGGCTCAACTAATGAAAAACTGTTTTTT

size: -
D: TRBD2
J: TRBJ2-3
V: TRBV6-6
CDR3: CASSYTSGASTDTQYF
DNA: TGTGCCAGCAGTTACACTAGCGGGGCTAGCACAGATACGCAGTATTTT

size: few
D: TRBD2
J: TRBJ2-1
V: TRBV5-5
CDR3: CASSFLPSGVLSYNEQFF
DNA: TGTGCCAGCAGCTTCCTACCTAGCGGGGTTCTCTCCTACAATGAGCAGTTCTTC

size: -
D: TRBD1
J: TRBJ2-2
V: TRBV5-1
CDR3: CASSAPGQPNTGELFF
DNA: TGCGCCAGCAGCGCCCCGGGACAGCCTAACACCGGGGAGCTGTTTTTT

size: -
D: -
J: TRBJ2-1
V: TRBV7-9
CDR3: CASSLGQAYNEQFF
DNA: TGTGCCAGCAGCTTAGGTCAAGCCTACAATGAGCAGTTCTTC

size: -
D: -
J: TRBJ1-6
V: TRBV6-5
CDR3: CASSFLLSGQSPLHF
DNA: TGTGCCAGCAGTTTCTTGCTCTCCGGACAGTCACCCCTCCACTTT

size: -
D: -
J: TRBJ2-5
V: TRBV9
CDR3: CASSPVSAIQETQYF
DNA: TGTGCCAGCAGCCCCGTTTCTGCGATCCAAGAGACCCAGTACTTC

size: -
D: -
J: TRBJ1-3
V: TRBV11-2
CDR3: CASSLGGGGNTIYF
DNA: TGTGCCAGCAGCTTAGGGGGCGGAGGAAACACCATATATTTT

size: -
D: -
J: TRBJ1-5
V: TRBV27
CDR3: CASSYRQTNQPQHF
DNA: TGTGCCAGCAGTTATCGACAGACCAATCAGCCCCAGCATTTT

size: -
D: -
J: TRBJ1-3
V: TRBV5-1
CDR3: CASSPAPGIGNTIYF
DNA: TGCGCCAGCAGCCCGGCCCCTGGGATTGGAAACACCATATATTTT

size: -
D: TRBD1
J: TRBJ2-7
V: TRBV4-2
CDR3: CASSQERDRAYEQYF
DNA: TGTGCCAGCAGCCAAGAGAGGGACAGGGCCTACGAGCAGTACTTC

size: -
D: -
J: TRBJ2-1
V: TRBV5-1
CDR3: CASSLGGSSYNEQFF
DNA: TGCGCCAGCAGCTTGGGAGGAAGCTCCTACAATGAGCAGTTCTTC

size: few
D: -
J: TRBJ1-6
V: TRBV15
CDR3: CATSRAGTIDSPLHF
DNA: TGTGCCACCAGCAGAGCCGGGACGATCGATTCACCCCTCCACTTT

size: -
D: -
J: TRBJ2-7
V: TRBV5-1
CDR3: CASPPRETLSYEQYF
DNA: TGCGCCAGCCCTCCCCGGGAGACCCTCTCCTACGAGCAGTACTTC

size: -
D: TRBD1
J: TRBJ2-1
V: TRBV4-2
CDR3: CASSPRQGKRDNEQFF
DNA: TGTGCCAGCAGCCCGAGACAGGGAAAGAGGGACAATGAGCAGTTCTTC

size: -
D: TRBD1
J: TRBJ1-6
V: TRBV5-1
CDR3: CASSLPSGQGTSPLHF
DNA: TGCGCCAGCAGCTTACCCTCGGGACAGGGGACTTCACCCCTCCACTTT

size: -
D: -
J: TRBJ2-6
V: TRBV10-3
CDR3: CALGSQEPSGANVLTF
DNA: TGTGCCCTGGGGTCACAGGAACCCTCTGGGGCCAACGTCCTGACTTTC

size: -
D: TRBD1
J: TRBJ1-2
V: TRBV4-3
CDR3: CASSQEGSTGDYGYTF
DNA: TGCGCCAGCAGCCAAGAGGGCTCGACAGGGGACTATGGCTACACCTTC

size: few
D: -
J: TRBJ1-3
V: TRBV5-6
CDR3: CASSSRSSGNTIYF
DNA: TGTGCCAGCAGTTCCAGGAGCTCTGGAAACACCATATATTTT

size: -
D: -
J: TRBJ1-3
V: TRBV6-5
CDR3: CASRPQGTHTIYF
DNA: TGTGCCAGCAGACCCCAGGGTACTCACACCATATATTTT

size: once
D: -
J: TRBJ1-1
V: TRBV15
CDR3: CATSRDRTANTEAFF
DNA: TGTGCCACCAGCAGAGATAGGACGGCGAACACTGAAGCTTTCTTT

size: few
D: -
J: TRBJ2-1
V: TRBV4-2
CDR3: CASSQVVNSEGGEQFF
DNA: TGTGCCAGCAGCCAGGTAGTGAACTCCGAGGGGGGTGAGCAGTTCTTC

size: -
D: -
J: TRBJ1-1
V: TRBV6-1
CDR3: CATHGLRVNTEAFF
DNA: TGTGCCACCCACGGACTCCGGGTGAACACTGAAGCTTTCTTT

size: -
D: -
J: TRBJ1-2
V: TRBV19
CDR3: CASSPGIASGGYTF
DNA: TGTGCCAGTAGCCCCGGGATCGCGTCGGGTGGCTACACCTTC

size: -
D: -
J: TRBJ1-1
V: TRBV27
CDR3: CASRDSLRTEAFF
DNA: TGTGCCAGCAGGGACAGTTTGAGGACTGAAGCTTTCTTT

size: once
D: -
J: TRBJ2-5
V: TRBV5-1
CDR3: CASSPGPRETQYF
DNA: TGCGCCAGCAGCCCTGGGCCTAGGGAGACCCAGTACTTC

size: -
D: -
J: TRBJ1-3
V: TRBV5-6
CDR3: CASSSRASSSGNTIYF
DNA: TGTGCCAGCAGCTCCCGGGCCTCGAGCTCTGGAAACACCATATATTTT

size: -
D: -
J: TRBJ2-1
V: TRBV27
CDR3: CASGGNEQFF
DNA: TGTGCCAGCGGGGGCAATGAGCAGTTCTTC

size: once
D: TRBD2
J: TRBJ2-3
V: TRBV10-3
CDR3: CAISELSGASTDTQYF
DNA: TGTGCCATCAGTGAGCTTAGCGGGGCCAGCACAGATACGCAGTATTTT

size: -
D: -
J: TRBJ1-6
V: TRBV19
CDR3: CASSIGQVGNSPLHF
DNA: TGTGCCAGTAGTATAGGACAGGTCGGCAATTCACCCCTCCACTTT

size: -
D: -
J: TRBJ2-5
V: TRBV5-1
CDR3: CASGQRQRETQYF
DNA: TGCGCCAGCGGACAAAGACAGCGAGAGACCCAGTACTTC